This T cell receptor (beta chain) was identified during a study of T cell repertoires in cytomegalovirus infection. On the study more broadly: Both a matching HLA type and CMV infection were indicated by public TCR beta signatures.

This CDR3 contains 15 residues. The V end lost 6 bases, the J end lost 1 base, and 15 bases lay between the germline ends. Per the germline V gene, CDR1 is MNHEY and CDR2 is SVGEGT. This clonotype was detected many times. No antigen is known for it. Study outcomes and limitations: CMV carriers having the relevant HLA were flagged by cumulative public TCR beta family frequency.

From the reads, TCRdb called clonotypes with MiXCR, one entry per CDR3 protein. The table shows approximately 770,000 distinct CDR3 sequences, with about 27% occurring only once. The material sequenced was cultured CD8+ T cells from PBMCs, taken from culture after CMV antigen stimulation. The sequence came from a human donor in good health (CMV status not recorded). Some clones in this sample may be carry-over from other donors' samples. The V and J genes are TRBV6-2 or TRBV6-3 and TRBJ2-5; D might be TRBD2 (6 bases). The CDR3 sequence is CASSPLRDFQETQYF. The CDR3 DNA reads as TGTGCCAGCAGCCCTCTCCGGGACTTCCAAGAGACCCAGTACTTC.